This TCR beta chain was recorded in a study of blood T cell repertoires in COVID-19. In the study overall: PBMCs, B-cell-depleted T cells, or T cells provided the cDNA or gDNA that made up the material.

Original data processing: Researchers report that nucleated cell counts were estimated from reference gene primer amplification. Assay used: immunoSEQ multiplex PCR; TCRdb lists only in-frame clones, some missing. That table is the source of V, J and clone size, and D and trimming were worked out from the DNA. The sample holds fewer than 200,000 clones, 81% seen once. The CDR3 totals 14 residues. Trimming shortened V by 3 bases and J by 3 bases, and 11 bases separated the two germline ends. CDR1 is MGHRA, CDR2 YSYEKL, per germline. This clone has just a few counts. The source of this sequence is a woman of 80 years or more with COVID-19, enrolled during active disease. V gene TRBV4-1 combines with J gene TRBJ1-2; no firm D call. Sequencing was carried out using peripheral blood. The CDR3: CASSQSGDHYGYTF. The CDR3 DNA follows: TGCGCCAGCAGCCAGAGTGGAGACCACTATGGCTACACCTTC.